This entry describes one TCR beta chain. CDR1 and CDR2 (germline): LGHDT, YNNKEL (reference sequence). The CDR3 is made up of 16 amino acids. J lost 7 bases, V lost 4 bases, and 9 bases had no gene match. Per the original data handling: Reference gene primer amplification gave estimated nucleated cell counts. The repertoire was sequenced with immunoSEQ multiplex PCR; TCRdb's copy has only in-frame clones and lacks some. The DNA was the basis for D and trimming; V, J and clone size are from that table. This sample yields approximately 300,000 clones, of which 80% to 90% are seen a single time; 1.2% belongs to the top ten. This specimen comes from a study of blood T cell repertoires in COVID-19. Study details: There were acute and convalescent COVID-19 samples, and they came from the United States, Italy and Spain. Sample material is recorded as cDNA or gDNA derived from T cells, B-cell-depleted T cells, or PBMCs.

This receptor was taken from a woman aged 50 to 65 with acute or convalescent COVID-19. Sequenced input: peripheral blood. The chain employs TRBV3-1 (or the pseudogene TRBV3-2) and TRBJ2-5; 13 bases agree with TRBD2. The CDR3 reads CASSPSTSGGVGTQYF. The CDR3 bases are TGTGCCAGCAGCCCCTCAACTAGCGGGGGGGTGGGGACCCAGTACTTC.